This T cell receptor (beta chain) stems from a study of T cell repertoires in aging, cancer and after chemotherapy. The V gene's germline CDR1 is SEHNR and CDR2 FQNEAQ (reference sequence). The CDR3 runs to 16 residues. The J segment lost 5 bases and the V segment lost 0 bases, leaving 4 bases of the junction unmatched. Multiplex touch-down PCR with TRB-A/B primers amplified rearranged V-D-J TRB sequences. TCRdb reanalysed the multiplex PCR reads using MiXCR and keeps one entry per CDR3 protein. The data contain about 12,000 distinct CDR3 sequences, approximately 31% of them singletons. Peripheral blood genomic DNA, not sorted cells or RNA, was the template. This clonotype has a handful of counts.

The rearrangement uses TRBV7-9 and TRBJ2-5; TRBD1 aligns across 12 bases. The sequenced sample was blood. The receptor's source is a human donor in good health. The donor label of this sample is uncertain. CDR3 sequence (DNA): TGTGCCAGCAGCTTAGCCCCGGGACAGGGGGCTGAGACCCAGTACTTC. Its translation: CASSLAPGQGAETQYF.